This TCR beta chain was obtained from a study of T-cell memory formation after mild COVID-19. Study results and caveats: Clones that contracted clustered mainly in CM and EM if CD4+ and in EMRA if CD8+. Cross-reactive memory appears to have joined, as suggested by some responding clones showing up in pre-infection memory.

Germline V gene lookup returns CDR1 KGHSH and CDR2 LQKENI. Trimming removed 5 bases from V and 3 bases from J; junction bases left unmatched: 1. This CDR3 has 12 residues. This clonotype was counted a few times. Its antigen is undetermined. TCRdb independently ran MiXCR on the 5' RACE reads; one entry per CDR3 protein. The repertoire consists of roughly 200,000 distinct CDR3 sequences, with over 20% occurring once and the leading ten covering about 23%. This rearrangement joins TRBV18 to TRBJ2-7; TRBD1 agrees at 7 bases. The sequenced sample consisted of PBMCs or a T cell subset sorted from them (not recorded which). This clonotype originated in an adult woman who had mild COVID-19 (a few samples of this study predate the infection). Cell type and time point are not known. The CDR3 is CASSGTDYEQYF. CDR3 bases: TGTGCCAGCTCAGGGACAGACTACGAGCAGTACTTC.